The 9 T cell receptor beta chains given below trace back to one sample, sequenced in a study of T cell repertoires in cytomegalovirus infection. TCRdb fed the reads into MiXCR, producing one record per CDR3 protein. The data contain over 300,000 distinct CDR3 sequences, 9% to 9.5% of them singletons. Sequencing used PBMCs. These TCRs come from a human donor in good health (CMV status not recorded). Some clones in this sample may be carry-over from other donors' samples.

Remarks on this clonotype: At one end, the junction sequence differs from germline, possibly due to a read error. This CDR3 reads CASRLAPTGPDTQYF. CDR3 in DNA: TGTGCCAGCAGATTAGCCCCCACAGGGCCAGATACGCAGTATTTT. This chain uses TRBV11-2 with TRBJ2-3; the D gene is possibly TRBD1 (6 bases). This CDR3 is 15 amino acids long. Germline CDR1 reads SGHAT; CDR2 reads FQNNGV.

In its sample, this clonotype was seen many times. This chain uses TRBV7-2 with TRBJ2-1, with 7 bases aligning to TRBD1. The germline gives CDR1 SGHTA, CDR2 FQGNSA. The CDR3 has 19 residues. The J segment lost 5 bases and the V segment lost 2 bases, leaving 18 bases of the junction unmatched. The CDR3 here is CASSLPKNRTGKVHNEQFF. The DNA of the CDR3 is TGTGCCAGCAGCTTACCCAAAAATCGGACAGGAAAAGTTCACAATGAGCAGTTCTTC.

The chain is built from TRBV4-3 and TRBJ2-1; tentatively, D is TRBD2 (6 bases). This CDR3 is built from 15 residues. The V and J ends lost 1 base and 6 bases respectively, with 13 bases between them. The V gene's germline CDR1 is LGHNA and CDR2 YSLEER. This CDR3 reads CASSQGSRGSNEQFF. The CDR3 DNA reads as TGCGCCAGCAGCCAAGGATCCCGGGGGAGCAATGAGCAGTTCTTC.

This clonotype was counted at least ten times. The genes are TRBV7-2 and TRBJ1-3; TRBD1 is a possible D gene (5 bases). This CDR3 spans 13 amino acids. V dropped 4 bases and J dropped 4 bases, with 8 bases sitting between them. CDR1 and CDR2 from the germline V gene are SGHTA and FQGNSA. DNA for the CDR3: TGTGCCAGCAGCTCGGCAGGGGGAAACACCATATATTTT. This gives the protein CASSSAGGNTIYF.

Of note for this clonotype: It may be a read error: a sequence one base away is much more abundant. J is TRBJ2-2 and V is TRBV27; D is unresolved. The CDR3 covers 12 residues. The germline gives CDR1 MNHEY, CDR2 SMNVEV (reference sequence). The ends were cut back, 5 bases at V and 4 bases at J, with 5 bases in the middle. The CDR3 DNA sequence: TGTGCCAGCAGTCAATCCACCGGGGAGCTGTTTTTT. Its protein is CASSQSTGELFF.

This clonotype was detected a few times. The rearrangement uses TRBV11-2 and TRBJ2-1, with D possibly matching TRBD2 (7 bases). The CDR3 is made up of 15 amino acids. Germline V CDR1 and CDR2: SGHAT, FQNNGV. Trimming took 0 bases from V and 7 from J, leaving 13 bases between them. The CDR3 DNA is TGTGCCAGCAGCTTAGAGCGGGGGCGTCGGAATGAGCAGTTCTTC. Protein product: CASSLERGRRNEQFF.

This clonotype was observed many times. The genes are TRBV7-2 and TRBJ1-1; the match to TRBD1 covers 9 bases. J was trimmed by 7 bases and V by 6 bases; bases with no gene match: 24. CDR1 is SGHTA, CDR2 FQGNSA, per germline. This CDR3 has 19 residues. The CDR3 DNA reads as TGTGCCAGCAGTCTACGGATAGGGGACAGGGTGGGGTTAGCCTATGAAGCTTTCTTT. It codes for CASSLRIGDRVGLAYEAFF.

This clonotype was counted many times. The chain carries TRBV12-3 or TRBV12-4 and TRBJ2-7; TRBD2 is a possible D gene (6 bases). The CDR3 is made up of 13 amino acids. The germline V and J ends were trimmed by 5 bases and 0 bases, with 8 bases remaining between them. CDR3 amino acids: CASSPAGSYEQYF. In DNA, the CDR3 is TGTGCCAGCAGTCCAGCGGGCTCCTACGAGCAGTACTTC.

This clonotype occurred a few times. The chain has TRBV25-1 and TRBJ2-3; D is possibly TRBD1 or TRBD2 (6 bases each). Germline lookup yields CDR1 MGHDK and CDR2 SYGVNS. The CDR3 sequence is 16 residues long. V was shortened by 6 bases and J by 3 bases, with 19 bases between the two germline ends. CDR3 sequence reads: CASREGGTGFTDTQYF. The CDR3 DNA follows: TGTGCCAGCAGGGAGGGGGGTACAGGGTTTACAGATACGCAGTATTTT.